The 16 T cell receptor beta chains below all came from one sample that was sequenced in a study of blood T cell repertoires in COVID-19. Assay used: immunoSEQ multiplex PCR; TCRdb lists only in-frame clones, some missing. Of about 300,000 clones listed, approximately 89% were seen once; the top ten hold under 3.5%. Sequencing input: PBMCs or T cells enriched from blood (not recorded which). All receptors come from a woman aged 50 to 65 who had been exposed to COVID-19.

This chain links TRBV19 with TRBJ1-2; tentative D call: TRBD1 (5 bases). There are 17 residues in the CDR3. V was clipped by 4 bases and J by 2 bases, with 20 bases between them. Germline V CDR1 and CDR2: LNHDA, SQIVND (reference sequence). The CDR3 coding sequence is TGTGCCAGTAGTAACCTGCGGGATGGGGGTGAGAACTATGGCTACACCTTC. It translates to CASSNLRDGGENYGYTF.

The chain recombines TRBV5-1 with TRBJ2-2, with 10 bases that match TRBD2. From germline, CDR1 is SGHRS and CDR2 YFSETQ. The CDR3 totals 16 residues. V lost 7 bases to trimming and J lost 3 bases; unmatched junction nucleotides: 9. In nucleotides, the CDR3 is TGCGCCAGCGCGTCAGCAGCGGGGGGGTACACCGGGGAGCTGTTTTTT. Amino acids: CASASAAGGYTGELFF.

This chain uses TRBV10-1 with TRBJ1-5; tentatively, D is TRBD1 (5 bases). CDR3 size: 14 residues. V was pared by 3 bases and J by 4 bases, with 10 bases between. Germline V gene data show CDR1 as WNHNN and CDR2 as SYGVQD (reference sequence). The CDR3 DNA reads TGCGCCAGCAGTGATCAGGGCCCAAATCAGCCCCAGCATTTT. This codes for CASSDQGPNQPQHF.

The chain links TRBV28 to TRBJ1-2; D is uncertain. The V end was cut by 3 bases, the J end by 7 bases, with 18 bases between. This CDR3 region has 15 residues. Germline values: CDR1 MDHEN, CDR2 SYDVKM. Here the CDR3 reads CASSLWEVGRIGYTF. In DNA form, the CDR3 reads TGTGCCAGCAGTTTGTGGGAGGTCGGGCGCATTGGCTACACCTTC.

This chain joins TRBV2 and TRBJ2-3, with D possibly being TRBD2 (6 bases). From germline, CDR1 is SNHLY and CDR2 FYNNEI. The V and J ends lost 0 bases and 2 bases respectively, with 15 bases between them. CDR3 size: 17 residues. This CDR3 is CASSEALGGAATDTQYF. CDR3 DNA: TGTGCCAGCAGTGAAGCGCTCGGCGGGGCCGCCACAGATACGCAGTATTTT.

J is TRBJ2-7 and V is TRBV5-1, with D possibly being TRBD1 (6 bases). Trimming took 2 bases from V and 6 from J, leaving 12 bases between them. Germline loops: CDR1 SGHRS, CDR2 YFSETQ. The CDR3 length is 13 residues. CDR3 nucleotides: TGCGCCAGCAGCTTAAACCAGGGGCCCGAGCAGTACTTC. It yields the protein CASSLNQGPEQYF.

The sample holds one count of this clone. J is TRBJ2-3 and V is TRBV6-4, with TRBD2 matching over 10 bases. Per germline, CDR1 MRHNA and CDR2 SNTAGT. The CDR3 is made up of 16 amino acids. Unmatched junction bases numbered 5, after V lost 5 bases and J lost 0 bases. Written as DNA, the CDR3 is TGTGCCAGCAGTCTCGGACTAGCGGCGAGCACAGATACGCAGTATTTT. Protein product: CASSLGLAASTDTQYF.

The rearrangement joins TRBV7-8 to TRBJ2-2; D possibly corresponds to TRBD2 (7 bases). CDR1 and CDR2 (germline): SGHVS, FQNEAQ. The CDR3 runs to 17 residues. V shed 6 bases and J shed 8 bases, with 25 bases lying between them. The CDR3 sequence: CASRHDTGGALRGELFF. The CDR3, as DNA: TGTGCCAGCAGACACGACACGGGGGGCGCGCTTAGGGGGGAGCTGTTTTTT.

V is TRBV30 and J is TRBJ2-1, with TRBD2 identical over 8 bases. V lost 0 bases to trimming and J lost 14 bases; unmatched junction nucleotides: 9. CDR3 size: 13 residues. CDR1 is GTSNPN, CDR2 SVGIG, per germline (reference sequence). The CDR3 DNA reads TGTGCCTGGAGTGTAGGACTAGCCCCCCTAAAGTTCTTC. Translated: CAWSVGLAPLKFF. Drawing the rest from reference TRBV30 and TRBJ2-1, the complete variable domain is SQTIHQWPATLVQPVGSPLSLECTVEGTSNPNLYWYRQAAGRGLQLLFYSVGIGQISSEVPQNLSASRPQDRQFILSSKKLLLSDSGFYLCAWSVGLAPLKFFGPGTRLTVL.

The CDR3 region has the DNA TGTGCCAGCAGTTCGCCGGGACAGGGGGCGAACGAGCAGTACTTC. This sequence encodes CASSSPGQGANEQYF. The V and J genes are TRBV28 and TRBJ2-7; 12 bases map to TRBD1. J gave up 5 bases and V 4 bases, and 6 bases lay outside the gene matches. The CDR3 runs 15 residues. CDR1 and CDR2 (germline): MDHEN, SYDVKM.

In this sample, this clone turned up a few times. The V call is TRBV6-2 or TRBV6-3, the J call TRBJ2-7; 8 bases line up with TRBD1. With V trimmed by 2 bases and J by 6 bases, 3 bases remained unmatched. This CDR3 is built from 13 residues. Germline-derived CDR1 and CDR2 are MNHEY and SVGEGT. CDR3 amino acids: CASSYGQGAEQYF. The CDR3 DNA reads as TGTGCCAGCAGTTACGGACAGGGAGCCGAGCAGTACTTC.

The rearrangement links TRBV9 to TRBJ1-3; D possibly corresponds to TRBD1 (6 bases). CDR1 SGDLS and CDR2 YYNGEE come from the germline V gene. V dropped 4 bases and J dropped 4 bases, with 15 bases sitting between them. The CDR3 is 15 amino acids. CDR3 bases: TGTGCCAGCAGCCTCGCAGCAGGGGTAGGAAACACCATATATTTT. It encodes CASSLAAGVGNTIYF.

Here the CDR3 reads CASSPRGDQPQHF. CDR3 nucleotides: TGCGCCAGCAGCCCCAGGGGAGACCAGCCCCAGCATTTT. The chain is built from TRBV5-1 and TRBJ1-5; TRBD1 is a possible D gene (6 bases). Germline V lookup: CDR1 SGHRS, CDR2 YFSETQ. The length of the CDR3 is 13 residues. The germline V and J ends were trimmed by 4 bases and 7 bases, with 12 bases remaining between them.

The rearrangement joins TRBV28 to TRBJ1-3; D is possibly TRBD1 (6 bases). CDR1 MDHEN and CDR2 SYDVKM come from the germline V gene. The CDR3 length is 14 residues. The V and J ends lost 6 bases and 6 bases respectively, with 15 bases between them. CDR3 residues: CASRGVGGENTIYF. The CDR3 DNA sequence: TGTGCCAGCAGGGGGGTAGGGGGGGAAAACACCATATATTTT.

J is TRBJ1-2 and V is TRBV5-6; D ambiguous. Germline V gene data show CDR1 as SGHDT and CDR2 as YYEEEE. The length of the CDR3 is 11 residues. The V end lost 2 bases, the J end lost 6 bases, and 5 bases lay between the germline ends. The CDR3 loop is CASSFQDGYTF. In DNA form, the CDR3 reads TGTGCCAGCAGCTTTCAGGATGGCTACACCTTC.

Points on this clone: The sample has other DNA sequences that encode this CDR3 too. This rearrangement joins TRBV29-1 to TRBJ1-4; no firm D call. Germline assignment: CDR1 SQVTM and CDR2 ANQGSEA. The CDR3 extends over 10 amino acids. V was pared by 5 bases and J by 6 bases, with 4 bases between. The CDR3 reads CSVRDEKLFF. The CDR3 nucleotides are TGCAGCGTTCGAGATGAAAAACTGTTTTTT.